This T cell receptor beta chain was sequenced in a study of chemoradiotherapy in HPV16-positive cancers (dated by TCRdb to between 2021 and 2022). About the investigation overall: Using functional T-cell assays on cells from two HPV16-positive patients, the researchers defined candidate HPV-specific T-cell clones and common TCR motifs. The study asked whether T-cell immunity against the HPV oncoproteins E6 and E7 changes during chemoradiotherapy and whether it affects survival. Next, the candidate HPV-specific TCRs and motifs were followed in TCR repertoires from over 85 patients with HPV-related cancers. Overall results and qualifications from the work: Improved recurrence-free survival in HPV16-positive patients was associated with expansion of HPV-responsive T cells during chemoradiotherapy. The functional definition of HPV-specific T cells came from only two HPV16-positive patients, and the survival association was reported for HPV16-positive patients. Expansion of candidate HPV-specific clones and E7-related TCR motifs was observed in the tumor microenvironment during treatment, whereas no such expansion was observed for non-HPV-specific T cells.

Because repertoires were sampled repeatedly during chemoradiotherapy, clonal expansion in the tumor microenvironment could be followed. Library prep was done by the immunoSEQ multiplex PCR assay. What TCRdb holds here is the immuneACCESS table cut down to in-frame rearrangements. Part of the clones is not present; checked against another copy, under half of the missing clones reflect an unresolved V gene, and the others are unexplained. The sample has over a thousand clones on record, about four fifths of them singletons. Roughly 5.3% of the sample is held by the ten biggest clonotypes. The CDR3 runs 14 amino acids, cysteine and phenylalanine included. The sequence is cut down to CDR3 DNA, 42 bases in frame from base 1. The junction shows trimming of 3 bases on V and 9 bases on J, plus 18 bases between the germline ends. The germline V gene (reference sequence) specifies GTSNPN as CDR1 and SVGIG as CDR2.

With regard to this clone: It has no known antigen specificity. Per-base quality was not reported, and no clone a single base away is much larger than it.

This TCR came from a human donor with HPV-associated anogenital cancer. The sample was tumor tissue, taken from a patient who underwent chemoradiotherapy. Recombination joined TRBV30 with TRBJ2-1; a weak D assignment points to TRBD2 (7 bases agree). The nucleotide sequence reads as follows: TGTGCCTGGAGACTGGCGGGGGCCTCGGGTGAGCAGTTCTTC. This is translated as CAWRLAGASGEQFF.